This T cell receptor (beta chain) comes out of a study of blood T cells in healthy people across ages. This clonotype was observed a few times. Germline CDR1 reads LGHNT; CDR2 reads FRNRAP. This CDR3 has 15 residues. V lost 5 bases to trimming and J lost 2 bases, with 15 bases between them. PCR was performed a second time for about 7 to 11 cycles using a sample-barcoded 5' primer and a J-beta primer mix. Each CDR3 protein is one row after TCRdb ran MiXCR on the 5' RACE reads. The top ten clones hold less than 20% of a sample with around 620,000 distinct CDR3 sequences, 27% of them seen once. The sequence was obtained from a woman in her 70s in good health. The chain uses TRBV12-5 and TRBJ2-5; D unresolved. The sequenced material came from blood. CDR3 coding DNA: TGTGCTAGTGGTACACGATTGGGATCACAAGAGACCCAGTACTTC. Translated: CASGTRLGSQETQYF.